Listed below are T cell receptor beta chains from one sample, sequenced in a study of OX40 agonist ivuxolimab in advanced cancers. The table came from immunoSEQ multiplex PCR; TCRdb's copy has only in-frame clones and leaves some out. The top ten hold 0.15% to 0.2% of the sample, which has some 99,000 clones, approximately 95% seen once. The material was CD4+ or CD8+ T cells sorted from blood, obtained in a trial of the OX40 agonist ivuxolimab. Receptors originate from an adult with an advanced solid tumor such as melanoma, head and neck, liver or kidney cancer. The conserved cysteine and the conserved F or W are not part of the CDR3 here.

J gene,V gene,CDR3 protein
TRBJ2-1,TRBV2,ASSGRQGGNNEQF
TRBJ1-5,TRBV4-1,ASSQGGRFNQPQH
TRBJ1-1,TRBV7-9,ASSLGQGMNTEAF
TRBJ1-2,TRBV5-6,ASSFRGTGRRGGYT
TRBJ2-6,TRBV19,AGSGQGAYGANVLT
TRBJ1-6,TRBV9,ASSVAQGYNSPLH
TRBJ2-7,TRBV7-2,ASSLASNPTLEQY
TRBJ2-3,TRBV5-1,ASSLEAGSGTDTQY
TRBJ2-7,TRBV7-2,ASSGTWANRNEQY
TRBJ2-7,TRBV5-1,ASSLSGTKYEQY
TRBJ2-5,TRBV7-2,ASSFAWGQETQY
TRBJ2-2,TRBV6-6,ASRGDRAVGELF
TRBJ1-2,TRBV28,ASSSGGSYYGYT
TRBJ1-2,TRBV6-6,ASRTTGGGYT
TRBJ1-2,TRBV5-5,ASSLEWVDYGYT
TRBJ2-1,TRBV2,ASRAVAYNEQF
TRBJ2-1,TRBV18,ASSPSRQAFPFYNEQF
TRBJ2-7,TRBV6-6,ASRQGGGRGSYEQY
TRBJ1-2,TRBV28,ASSLGQNYGYT
TRBJ2-1,TRBV7-2,ASSLEGSSGYNEQF
TRBJ2-3,TRBV21-1,ASSLSDTQY
TRBJ1-1,TRBV23-1,ASSQSRNTEAF
TRBJ1-3,TRBV7-8,ASTRETRVDTIY
TRBJ1-1,TRBV6-1,ASYRGVSLNTEAF
TRBJ2-1,TRBV6-6,ASNRQGDPSYNEQF
TRBJ2-5,TRBV2,ASSVGQGALNQY
TRBJ1-1,TRBV18,ASSPMGGPTEAF
TRBJ2-7,TRBV7-2,ASSSLPYEQY
TRBJ1-3,TRBV5-1,ASSLSNRESGNTIY
TRBJ1-1,TRBV19,ASSNTENTEAF
TRBJ2-7,TRBV6-1,ASSEVGRSRLEQY
TRBJ2-7,TRBV29-1,SVGRTDGNEQY
TRBJ1-2,TRBV4-3,ASSPVAQIWSGYT
TRBJ2-3,TRBV6-5,ASSLLGDSTDTQY
TRBJ1-4,TRBV15,ATSPVDRVLF
TRBJ1-2,TRBV5-4,ASSLAGGSGGHGYT
TRBJ1-4,TRBV5-1,ASSFDRVDRANEKLF
TRBJ1-5,TRBV4-1,ASSQDRHRESNQPQH
TRBJ2-7,TRBV6-5,ASSSGGLQY
TRBJ2-5,TRBV13,ASSRGQLLQETQY
TRBJ2-1,TRBV11-1,ASSLAAKDNEQF
TRBJ2-7,TRBV5-4,ASSLVAAGGSGEQY
TRBJ2-1,TRBV2,ASSSLAGGAEQF
TRBJ2-2,TRBV6-1,ASKDRVGTGELF
TRBJ2-7,TRBV5-6,ASSLGQIYEQY
TRBJ2-1,TRBV20-1,SARAAGGGF
TRBJ2-6,TRBV7-3,ASSPQGYASSGANVLT
TRBJ2-2,TRBV15,ATSTSGTSRTGELF
TRBJ2-1,TRBV2,ASSRTAYYNEQF
TRBJ1-2,TRBV5-1,ASSLGTGGLSYGYT
TRBJ2-1,TRBV6-1,ASSELRYNEQF